These T cell receptor beta chains were read from a single sample in a study of shared clonotypes between healthy human individuals. Profiled with immunoSEQ multiplex PCR; TCRdb holds only in-frame clones, not every one. The data hold roughly 2.6 million clones, with approximately 92% observed a single time. The sequencing input was naive CD4+ T cells sorted from blood. These receptors originate from a young man in good health. Both conserved end residues are part of each CDR3. The D gene is left open where the match is weak. Clone size is not always given. Where it is, it says once, few, many or a class for expanded clones.

D,V,size,length,J,CDR3,DNA
TRBD1,TRBV4-3,-,18,TRBJ2-6,CASSQDDRAPTGANVLTF,TGCGCCAGCAGCCAAGATGACAGGGCTCCCACTGGGGCCAACGTCCTGACTTTC
TRBD2,TRBV4-3,once,16,TRBJ2-3,CASSQGASGTPDTQYF,TGCGCCAGCAGCCAAGGGGCTAGCGGGACCCCCGATACGCAGTATTTT
-,TRBV7-9,-,14,TRBJ1-1,CASSSQADTPEAFF,TGTGCCAGCAGCTCACAGGCTGATACCCCTGAAGCTTTCTTT
TRBD1,TRBV28,-,16,TRBJ1-2,CASSLIFGQGDYGYTF,TGTGCCAGCAGTTTAATTTTTGGACAGGGCGACTATGGCTACACCTTC
-,TRBV28,-,17,TRBJ2-3,CASSDREIGGRSDTQYF,TGTGCCAGCAGCGACAGGGAGATCGGGGGGAGGTCAGATACGCAGTATTTT
TRBD2,TRBV5-1,-,16,TRBJ2-7,CASTISGLAGRYEQYF,TGCGCCAGCACCATATCGGGACTAGCGGGGAGGTACGAGCAGTACTTC
TRBD2,TRBV7-9,-,16,TRBJ2-3,CASSMTSGRATDTQYF,TGTGCCAGCAGCATGACTAGCGGGAGGGCGACAGATACGCAGTATTTT
-,TRBV7-4,-,16,TRBJ2-2,CASPKPGQLGSGELFF,TGTGCCAGCCCTAAGCCAGGCCAACTTGGGTCCGGGGAGCTGTTTTTT
-,TRBV19,-,15,TRBJ2-2,CASSITGGATGELFF,TGTGCCAGTAGTATAACTGGCGGGGCTACCGGGGAGCTGTTTTTT
-,TRBV30,few,11,TRBJ1-1,CAWSLGTEAFF,TGTGCCTGGAGCTTAGGCACTGAAGCTTTCTTT
-,TRBV10-3,-,14,TRBJ1-1,CAIAAAGLDIEAFF,TGTGCCATCGCTGCGGCAGGGCTCGATATAGAAGCTTTCTTT
-,TRBV18,-,16,TRBJ2-6,CASSPGYPSGANVLTF,TGTGCCAGCTCGCCGGGATATCCCTCTGGGGCCAACGTCCTGACTTTC
-,TRBV11-2,-,18,TRBJ1-3,CASSLGRGGRPSGNTIYF,TGTGCCAGCAGCTTAGGACGGGGCGGGCGGCCCTCTGGAAACACCATATATTTT
-,TRBV7-9,-,16,TRBJ2-5,CASSYLPSPKEETQYF,TGTGCCAGCAGCTATTTGCCCTCCCCAAAGGAAGAGACCCAGTACTTC
-,TRBV5-1,-,15,TRBJ2-5,CASSLAGARQETQYF,TGCGCCAGCAGCTTGGCGGGGGCACGCCAAGAGACCCAGTACTTC
-,TRBV18,-,16,TRBJ2-7,CASSPGIGGQAYEQYF,TGTGCCAGCTCACCAGGAATAGGGGGACAAGCCTACGAGCAGTACTTC
-,TRBV5-4,-,16,TRBJ1-1,CASSLSRQGSLPEAFF,TGTGCCAGCAGCTTGAGCAGGCAGGGGAGTCTTCCTGAAGCTTTCTTT
-,TRBV2,once,15,TRBJ1-6,CASSIRSGSESPLHF,TGTGCCAGCAGTATCCGATCAGGGTCGGAATCACCCCTCCACTTT
TRBD2,TRBV7-2,-,16,TRBJ2-3,CASSLTSGAATDTQYF,TGTGCCAGCAGCTTGACTAGCGGGGCAGCCACAGATACGCAGTATTTT
-,TRBV4-1,-,15,TRBJ2-7,CASSQTTGPYYEQYF,TGCGCCAGCAGCCAAACAACAGGACCCTACTACGAGCAGTACTTC
-,TRBV19,-,12,TRBJ2-3,CASSIVPNTQYF,TGTGCCAGTAGTATAGTCCCTAATACGCAGTATTTT
-,TRBV5-1,once,16,TRBJ2-3,CASSLAAGRSTDTQYF,TGCGCCAGCAGCTTGGCGGCGGGTAGGAGCACAGATACGCAGTATTTT
TRBD2,TRBV7-2,-,18,TRBJ2-4,CASSLGTSGRGAKNIQYF,TGTGCCAGCAGCTTAGGAACTAGCGGGAGAGGCGCCAAAAACATTCAGTACTTC
-,TRBV19,-,15,TRBJ1-2,CASSPWTESNYGYTF,TGTGCCAGTAGTCCCTGGACCGAGTCCAACTATGGCTACACCTTC
-,TRBV11-3,-,16,TRBJ2-7,CASSLVQNRDVYEQYF,TGTGCCAGCAGCTTAGTACAAAACAGGGACGTCTACGAGCAGTACTTC
-,TRBV28,-,17,TRBJ1-5,CASSLRVGDLSNQPQHF,TGTGCAAGCAGTTTGAGGGTAGGGGACCTTAGCAATCAGCCCCAGCATTTT
TRBD2,TRBV19,-,15,TRBJ2-7,CASGQRSGRAYEQYF,TGTGCCAGTGGACAGCGAAGCGGGAGGGCCTACGAGCAGTACTTC
-,TRBV10-3,-,13,TRBJ1-1,CAITVGGNTEAFF,TGTGCCATCACCGTAGGGGGTAACACTGAAGCTTTCTTT
-,TRBV5-1,-,17,TRBJ1-3,CASSSGIGALSGNTIYF,TGCGCCAGCAGCTCGGGAATCGGAGCACTCTCTGGAAACACCATATATTTT
-,TRBV5-4,-,15,TRBJ1-1,CASSLGGHVYTEAFF,TGTGCCAGCAGCTTGGGAGGCCATGTATACACTGAAGCTTTCTTT
TRBD1,TRBV10-3,-,13,TRBJ1-2,CAIQGTGGFGYTF,TGTGCCATACAGGGGACAGGGGGCTTTGGCTACACCTTC
TRBD1,TRBV30,-,14,TRBJ1-2,CAYLTGGLFYGYTF,TGTGCCTACCTAACAGGGGGTCTGTTCTATGGCTACACCTTC
-,TRBV5-1,-,14,TRBJ2-7,CASRPVGGNYEQYF,TGCGCCAGCAGACCGGTAGGAGGAAACTACGAGCAGTACTTC
TRBD1,TRBV27,-,14,TRBJ1-1,CASSFVRTGTEAFF,TGTGCCAGCAGTTTCGTTCGGACAGGGACTGAAGCTTTCTTT
TRBD1,TRBV5-4,-,15,TRBJ2-7,CASSSGGTGGYEQYF,TGTGCCAGCAGCTCGGGAGGGACAGGGGGCTACGAGCAGTACTTC
-,TRBV6-6,-,14,TRBJ1-1,CASSGGSGRTEAFF,TGTGCCAGCAGCGGAGGCTCAGGGAGAACTGAAGCTTTCTTT
-,TRBV2,-,17,TRBJ1-1,CASSEARSRRIHTEAFF,TGTGCCAGCAGTGAAGCGAGGTCGAGGAGAATACACACTGAAGCTTTCTTT
TRBD2,TRBV5-4,-,15,TRBJ2-1,CASSSSGITYNEQFF,TGTGCCAGCAGCTCTAGCGGGATTACCTACAATGAGCAGTTCTTC
-,TRBV19,-,16,TRBJ2-3,CASMKTSGSSTDTQYF,TGTGCCAGTATGAAAACTTCCGGATCTAGCACAGATACGCAGTATTTT
-,TRBV5-5,-,13,TRBJ2-1,CASSLDREFGQFF,TGTGCCAGCAGCTTGGACAGGGAATTTGGGCAGTTCTTC
-,TRBV29-1,-,15,TRBJ2-2,CSVEVRAEGTGELFF,TGCAGCGTTGAAGTCCGTGCAGAGGGTACCGGGGAGCTGTTTTTT
-,TRBV5-1,-,15,TRBJ1-5,CASSTEGRSNQPQHF,TGCGCCAGCAGCACCGAAGGTCGTAGCAATCAGCCCCAGCATTTT
-,TRBV4-3,few,13,TRBJ1-1,CASSRGVNTEAFF,TGCGCCAGCAGCCGAGGAGTGAACACTGAAGCTTTCTTT
-,TRBV19,-,13,TRBJ2-2,CASSSRDTGELFF,TGTGCCAGTAGTAGCAGGGATACCGGGGAGCTGTTTTTT
TRBD2,TRBV4-3,-,19,TRBJ2-4,CASSQDRLAGLPQRNIQYF,TGCGCCAGCAGCCAAGATAGGCTAGCGGGACTCCCCCAAAGGAACATTCAGTACTTC
-,TRBV28,-,15,TRBJ2-7,CASSTTPRSSYEQYF,TGTGCCAGCAGTACTACCCCCCGGAGCTCCTACGAGCAGTACTTC
-,TRBV18,few,14,TRBJ1-1,CASSLVQMNTEAFF,TGTGCCAGCTCACTGGTCCAGATGAACACTGAAGCTTTCTTT
-,TRBV28,few,12,TRBJ1-3,CASSLPGNTIYF,TGTGCCAGCAGTTTACCCGGAAACACCATATATTTT
-,TRBV28,-,14,TRBJ2-5,CASSLFGPQETQYF,TGTGCCAGCAGTTTATTCGGCCCGCAAGAGACCCAGTACTTC
-,TRBV9,-,13,TRBJ2-1,CASSYSPYNEQFF,TGTGCCAGCAGCTACTCTCCTTACAATGAGCAGTTCTTC
-,TRBV4-1,-,15,TRBJ2-3,CASSRPGPRTDTQYF,TGCGCCAGCAGCCGGCCGGGCCCCCGCACAGATACGCAGTATTTT
TRBD1,TRBV27,-,19,TRBJ2-1,CASSYLLLSGQGSYNEQFF,TGTGCCAGCAGTTATCTCCTCTTAAGCGGACAGGGCTCCTACAATGAGCAGTTCTTC
TRBD1,TRBV19,-,16,TRBJ2-5,CASSIGGQGALETQYF,TGTGCCAGTAGTATAGGGGGACAGGGGGCTCTGGAGACCCAGTACTTC
TRBD2,TRBV29-1,-,15,TRBJ2-3,CSARAASGGKNTQYF,TGCAGCGCCCGAGCTGCTAGCGGGGGGAAAAATACGCAGTATTTT
TRBD1,TRBV10-1,once,16,TRBJ2-5,CASSESRGLGRETQYF,TGCGCCAGCAGTGAGTCGAGGGGGCTCGGGCGGGAGACCCAGTACTTC
-,TRBV6-5,-,15,TRBJ1-2,CASSYIGGLADGYTF,TGTGCCAGCAGTTACATTGGGGGATTGGCCGACGGCTACACCTTC
-,TRBV4-3,-,13,TRBJ2-2,CASSHLPPGELFF,TGCGCCAGCAGCCACCTTCCCCCCGGGGAGCTGTTTTTT
TRBD1,TRBV28,-,16,TRBJ1-1,CASSPPTGVVNTEAFF,TGTGCCAGCAGCCCCCCTACAGGGGTTGTAAACACTGAAGCTTTCTTT
-,TRBV11-2,-,12,TRBJ2-2,CASSPLTGELFF,TGTGCCAGCAGCCCGTTGACCGGGGAGCTGTTTTTT
-,TRBV30,-,13,TRBJ2-5,CAWSGGFSETQYF,TGTGCCTGGAGTGGAGGGTTTTCAGAGACCCAGTACTTC